The present T cell receptor beta chain was sequenced within a study of sequential checkpoint blockade in melanoma. As for the study in general: DNA from some 84 pretreatment tumor samples underwent TCRβ immunosequencing.

The treatment was: randomized to nivolumab then ipilimumab (arm A) or the reverse (arm B). This CDR3 comprises 14 residues. CDR1 is SGHNT, CDR2 YENEEA, per germline. The V gene lost 3 bases and the J gene lost 5 bases, with 13 bases spanning the gap. Sequencing used immunoSEQ multiplex PCR; TCRdb keeps in-frame clones, though not all of them. The sample has approximately 5,000 clones, under 30% seen once; the top ten hold roughly 21%. The source of this sequence is a human donor with melanoma. The rearrangement joins TRBV11-3 to TRBJ2-5; D may correspond to TRBD1 or TRBD2 (6 bases each). The sample consisted of tumor tissue (inferred from file names), taken from a patient given nivolumab and ipilimumab in sequence. The CDR3 nucleotides are TGTGCCAGCAGCTTCCCCGGGGGCCGGGAGACCCAGTACTTC. Its translation: CASSFPGGRETQYF.